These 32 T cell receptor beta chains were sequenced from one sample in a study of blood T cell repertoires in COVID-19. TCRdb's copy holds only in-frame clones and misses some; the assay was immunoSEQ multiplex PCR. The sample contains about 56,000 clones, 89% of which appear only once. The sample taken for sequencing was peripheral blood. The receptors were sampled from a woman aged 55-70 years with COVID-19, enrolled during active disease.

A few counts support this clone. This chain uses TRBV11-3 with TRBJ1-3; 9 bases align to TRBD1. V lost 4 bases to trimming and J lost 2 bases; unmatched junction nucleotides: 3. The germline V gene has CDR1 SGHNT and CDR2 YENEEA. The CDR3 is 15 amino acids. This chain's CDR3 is CASSSGDRAGNTIYF. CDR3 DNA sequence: TGTGCCAGCAGCTCCGGGGACAGGGCTGGAAACACCATATATTTT.

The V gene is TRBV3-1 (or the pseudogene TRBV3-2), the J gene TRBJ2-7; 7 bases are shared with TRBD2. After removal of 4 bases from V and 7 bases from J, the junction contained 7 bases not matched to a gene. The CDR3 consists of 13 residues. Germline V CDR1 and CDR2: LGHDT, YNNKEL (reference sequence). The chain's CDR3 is CASSLAGVSEQYF. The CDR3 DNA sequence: TGTGCCAGCAGCCTTGCGGGGGTAAGTGAGCAGTACTTC.

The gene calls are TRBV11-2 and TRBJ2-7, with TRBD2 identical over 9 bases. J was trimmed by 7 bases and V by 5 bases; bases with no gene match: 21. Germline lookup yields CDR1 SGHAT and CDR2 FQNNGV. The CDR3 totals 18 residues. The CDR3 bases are TGTGCCAGCAGCCCTACCGCGGTAGCGGGAGTCCTCGGAGGAGAGCAGTACTTC. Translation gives CASSPTAVAGVLGGEQYF.

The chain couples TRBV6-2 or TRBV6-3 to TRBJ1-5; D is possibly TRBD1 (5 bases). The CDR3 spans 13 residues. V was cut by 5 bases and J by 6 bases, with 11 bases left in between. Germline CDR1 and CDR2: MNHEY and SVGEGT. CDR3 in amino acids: CASSLSGRQPQHF. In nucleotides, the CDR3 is TGTGCCAGCAGTCTATCAGGGCGTCAGCCCCAGCATTTT.

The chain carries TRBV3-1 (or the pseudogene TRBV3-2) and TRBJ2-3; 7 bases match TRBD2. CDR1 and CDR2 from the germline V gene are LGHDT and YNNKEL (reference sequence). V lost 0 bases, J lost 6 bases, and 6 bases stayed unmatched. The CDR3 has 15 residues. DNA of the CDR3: TGTGCCAGCAGCCAAGATGCGCGGGGGTGGGATACGCAGTATTTT. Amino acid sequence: CASSQDARGWDTQYF.

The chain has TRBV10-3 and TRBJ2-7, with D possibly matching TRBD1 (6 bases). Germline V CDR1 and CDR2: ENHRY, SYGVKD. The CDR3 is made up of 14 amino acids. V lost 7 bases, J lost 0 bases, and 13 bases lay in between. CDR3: CAIKDSLSSYEQYF. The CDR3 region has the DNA TGTGCCATCAAGGACAGTTTAAGCTCCTACGAGCAGTACTTC.

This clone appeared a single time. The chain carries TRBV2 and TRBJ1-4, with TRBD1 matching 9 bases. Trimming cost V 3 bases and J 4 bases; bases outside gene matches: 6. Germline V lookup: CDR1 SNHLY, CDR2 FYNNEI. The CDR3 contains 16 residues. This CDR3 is CASSDRDRESNEKLFF. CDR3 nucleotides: TGTGCCAGCAGTGATCGGGACAGGGAGAGTAATGAAAAACTGTTTTTT.

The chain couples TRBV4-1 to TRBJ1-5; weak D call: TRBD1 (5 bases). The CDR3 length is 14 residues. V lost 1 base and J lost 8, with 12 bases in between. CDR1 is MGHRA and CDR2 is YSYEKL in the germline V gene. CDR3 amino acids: CASSQGGDRKPQHF. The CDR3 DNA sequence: TGCGCCAGCAGCCAAGGGGGGGATCGAAAGCCCCAGCATTTT.

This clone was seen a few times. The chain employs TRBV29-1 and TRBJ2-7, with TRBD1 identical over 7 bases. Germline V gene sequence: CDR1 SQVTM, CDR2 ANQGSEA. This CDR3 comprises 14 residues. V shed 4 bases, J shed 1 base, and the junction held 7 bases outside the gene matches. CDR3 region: CSVAGTALSYEQYF. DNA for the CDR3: TGCAGCGTTGCCGGGACAGCTTTATCCTACGAGCAGTACTTC.

For the CDR3, the DNA is TGCGCCAGCAGCTTGGAGGCGGGAGTGTCCAATGAGCAGTTCTTC. Translating gives CASSLEAGVSNEQFF. This chain connects TRBV5-1 to TRBJ2-1; TRBD2 matches at 7 bases. CDR1 and CDR2 from the germline V gene are SGHRS and YFSETQ. Trimming removed 0 bases from V and 6 bases from J; junction bases left unmatched: 6. There are 15 residues in the CDR3.

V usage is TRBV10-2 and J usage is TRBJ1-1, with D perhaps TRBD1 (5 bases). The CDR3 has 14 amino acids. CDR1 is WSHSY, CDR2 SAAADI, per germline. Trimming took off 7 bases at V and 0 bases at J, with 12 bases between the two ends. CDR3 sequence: CASTFDSLNTEAFF. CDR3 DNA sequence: TGCGCCAGCACCTTCGACAGCCTGAACACTGAAGCTTTCTTT.

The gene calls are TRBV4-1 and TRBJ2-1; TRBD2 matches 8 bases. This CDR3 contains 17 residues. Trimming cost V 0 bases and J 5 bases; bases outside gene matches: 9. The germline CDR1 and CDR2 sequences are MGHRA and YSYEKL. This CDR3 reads CASSQDPSSGYHNEQFF. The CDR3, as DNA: TGCGCCAGCAGCCAAGATCCGTCTAGCGGGTATCACAATGAGCAGTTCTTC.

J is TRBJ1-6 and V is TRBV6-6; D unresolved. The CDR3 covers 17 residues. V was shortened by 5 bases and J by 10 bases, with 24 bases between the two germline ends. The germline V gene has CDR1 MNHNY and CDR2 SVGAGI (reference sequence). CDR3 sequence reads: CASSPTSGRSGGSPLHF. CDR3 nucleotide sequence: TGTGCCAGCAGTCCCACCTCCGGTAGGAGTGGTGGATCACCCCTCCACTTT.

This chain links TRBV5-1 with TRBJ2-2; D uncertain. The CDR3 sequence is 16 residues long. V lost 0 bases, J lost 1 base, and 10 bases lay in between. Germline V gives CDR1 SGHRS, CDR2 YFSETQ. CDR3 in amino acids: CASSLAAGLNTGELFF. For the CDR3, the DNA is TGCGCCAGCAGCTTGGCGGCAGGCTTGAACACCGGGGAGCTGTTTTTT.

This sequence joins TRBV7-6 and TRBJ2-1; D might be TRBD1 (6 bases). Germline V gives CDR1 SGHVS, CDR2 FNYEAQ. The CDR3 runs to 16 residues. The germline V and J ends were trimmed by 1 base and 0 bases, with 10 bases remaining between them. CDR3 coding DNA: TGTGCCAGCAGCTTAGGGCAAGGGGGCTCCTACAATGAGCAGTTCTTC. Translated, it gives CASSLGQGGSYNEQFF.

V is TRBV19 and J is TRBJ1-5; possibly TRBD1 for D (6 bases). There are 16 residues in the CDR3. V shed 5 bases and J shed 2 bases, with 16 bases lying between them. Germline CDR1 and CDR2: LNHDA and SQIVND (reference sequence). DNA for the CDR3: TGTGCCAGTAGTGGGGGCCTTACCGGGGGCAATCAGCCCCAGCATTTT. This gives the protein CASSGGLTGGNQPQHF.

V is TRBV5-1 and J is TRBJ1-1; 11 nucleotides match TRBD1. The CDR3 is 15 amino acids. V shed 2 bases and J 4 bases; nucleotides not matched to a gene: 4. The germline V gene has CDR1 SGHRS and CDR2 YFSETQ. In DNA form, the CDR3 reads TGCGCCAGCAGCTTAGCCGGGACAGGGGGCACTGAAGCTTTCTTT. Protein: CASSLAGTGGTEAFF.

The CDR3 spells CASSFTLGGLDEQYF. The CDR3 nucleotides are TGTGCCAGCAGCTTTACGCTAGGGGGCCTAGACGAGCAGTACTTC. The rearrangement links TRBV5-6 to TRBJ2-7, with 7 bases aligning to TRBD1. The CDR3 runs 15 residues. Germline V gene lookup returns CDR1 SGHDT and CDR2 YYEEEE. With 2 bases clipped from V and 5 bases from J, the junction kept 10 bases outside the gene matches.

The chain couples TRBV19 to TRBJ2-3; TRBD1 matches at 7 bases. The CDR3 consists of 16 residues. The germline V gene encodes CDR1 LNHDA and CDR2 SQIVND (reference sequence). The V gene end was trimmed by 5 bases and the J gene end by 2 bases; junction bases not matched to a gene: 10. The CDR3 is CASSQGDPLTTDTQYF. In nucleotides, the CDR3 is TGTGCCAGTAGTCAGGGGGACCCACTCACCACAGATACGCAGTATTTT.

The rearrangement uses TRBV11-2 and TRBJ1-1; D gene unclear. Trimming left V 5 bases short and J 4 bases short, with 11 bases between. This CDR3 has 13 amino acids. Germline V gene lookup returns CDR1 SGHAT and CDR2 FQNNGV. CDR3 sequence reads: CASSTMEVTEAFF. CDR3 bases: TGTGCCAGCAGCACTATGGAGGTCACTGAAGCTTTCTTT.

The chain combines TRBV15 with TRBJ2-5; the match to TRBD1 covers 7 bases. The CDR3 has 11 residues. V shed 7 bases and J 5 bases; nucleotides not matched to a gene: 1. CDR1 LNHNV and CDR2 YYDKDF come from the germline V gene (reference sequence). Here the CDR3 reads CATTDRETQYF. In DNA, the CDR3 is TGTGCCACCACGGACAGGGAGACCCAGTACTTC.

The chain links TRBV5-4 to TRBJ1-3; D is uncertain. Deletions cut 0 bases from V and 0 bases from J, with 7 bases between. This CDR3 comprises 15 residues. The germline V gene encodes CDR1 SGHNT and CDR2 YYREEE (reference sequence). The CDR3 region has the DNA TGTGCCAGCAGCTTGGACCAGTACTCTGGAAACACCATATATTTT. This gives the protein CASSLDQYSGNTIYF.

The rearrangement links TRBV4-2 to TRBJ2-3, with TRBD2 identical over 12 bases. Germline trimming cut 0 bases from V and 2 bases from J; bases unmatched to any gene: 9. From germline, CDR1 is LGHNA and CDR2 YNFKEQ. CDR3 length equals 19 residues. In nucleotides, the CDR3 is TGTGCCAGCAGCCAAGATAGGACTAGCGGGGTCCGCCTCACAGATACGCAGTATTTT. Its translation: CASSQDRTSGVRLTDTQYF.

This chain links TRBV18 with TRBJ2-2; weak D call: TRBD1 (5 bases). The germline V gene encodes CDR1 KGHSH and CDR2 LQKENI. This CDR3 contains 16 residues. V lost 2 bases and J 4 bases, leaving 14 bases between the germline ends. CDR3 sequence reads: CASSPKSRTTTGELFF. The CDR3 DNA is TGTGCCAGCTCACCAAAGTCTCGGACAACCACCGGGGAGCTGTTTTTT. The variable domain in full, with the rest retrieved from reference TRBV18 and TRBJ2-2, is NAGVMQNPRHLVRRRGQEARLRCSPMKGHSHVYWYRQLPEEGLKFMVYLQKENIIDESGMPKERFSAEFPKEGPSILRIQQVVRGDSAAYFCASSPKSRTTTGELFFGEGSRLTVL.

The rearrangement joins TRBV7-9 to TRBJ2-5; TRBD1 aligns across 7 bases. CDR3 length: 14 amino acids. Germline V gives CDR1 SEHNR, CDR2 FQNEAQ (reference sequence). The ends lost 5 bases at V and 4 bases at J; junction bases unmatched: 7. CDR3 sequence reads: CASSLRTGLETQYF. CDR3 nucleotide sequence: TGTGCCAGCAGCCTCCGGACAGGATTAGAGACCCAGTACTTC.

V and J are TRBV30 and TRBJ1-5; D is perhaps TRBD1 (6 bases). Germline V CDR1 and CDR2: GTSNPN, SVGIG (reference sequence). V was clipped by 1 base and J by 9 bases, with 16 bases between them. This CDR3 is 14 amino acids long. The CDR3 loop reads CAWSGTREGGPQHF. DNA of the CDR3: TGTGCCTGGAGTGGAACCAGGGAAGGGGGGCCCCAGCATTTT.

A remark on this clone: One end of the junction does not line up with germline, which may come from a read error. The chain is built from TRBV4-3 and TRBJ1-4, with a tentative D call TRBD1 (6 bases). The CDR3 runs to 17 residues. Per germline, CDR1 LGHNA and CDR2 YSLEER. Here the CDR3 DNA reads TGCGTCAGCAGCCAAACCCGAACAGGGATCACTAATGAAAAACTGTTTTTT. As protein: CVSSQTRTGITNEKLFF.

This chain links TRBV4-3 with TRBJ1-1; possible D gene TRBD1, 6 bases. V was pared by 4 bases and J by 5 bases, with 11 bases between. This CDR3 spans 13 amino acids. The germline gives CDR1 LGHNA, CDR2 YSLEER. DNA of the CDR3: TGCGCCAGCAGCCCGGGGGGCGCGACTGAAGCTTTCTTT. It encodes CASSPGGATEAFF.

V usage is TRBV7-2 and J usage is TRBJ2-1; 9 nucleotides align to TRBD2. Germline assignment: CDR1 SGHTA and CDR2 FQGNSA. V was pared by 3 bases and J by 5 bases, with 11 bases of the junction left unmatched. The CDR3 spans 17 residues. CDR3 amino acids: CASSLGSSGTRNNEQFF. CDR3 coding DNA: TGTGCCAGCAGCTTGGGGTCTAGCGGGACCAGAAACAATGAGCAGTTCTTC.

The CDR3, as DNA: TGTGCCAGCAGCTTAGAAGAGTGGGCAATTACGGCTTTCTTT. It codes for CASSLEEWAITAFF. V is TRBV7-9 and J is TRBJ1-1, with D unresolved. The CDR3 is made up of 14 amino acids. V shed 1 base and J shed 11 bases, with 17 bases lying between them. Per the germline V gene, CDR1 is SEHNR and CDR2 is FQNEAQ (reference sequence).

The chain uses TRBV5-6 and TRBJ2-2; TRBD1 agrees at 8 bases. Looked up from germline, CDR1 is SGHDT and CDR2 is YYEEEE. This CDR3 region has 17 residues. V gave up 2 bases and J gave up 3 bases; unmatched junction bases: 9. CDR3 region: CASSFSLTGDYTGELFF. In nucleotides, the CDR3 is TGTGCCAGCAGCTTTTCCCTGACAGGGGATTACACCGGGGAGCTGTTTTTT.

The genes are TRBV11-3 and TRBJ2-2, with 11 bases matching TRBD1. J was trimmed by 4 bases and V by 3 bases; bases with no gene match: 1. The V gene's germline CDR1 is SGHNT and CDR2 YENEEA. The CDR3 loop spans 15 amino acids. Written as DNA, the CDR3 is TGTGCCAGCAGCTTCGGGACAGGGGGCACCGGGGAGCTGTTTTTT. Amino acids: CASSFGTGGTGELFF.